This T cell receptor beta chain was sequenced for a study of CD8 T cells in Susac syndrome. Whole-study findings and limits: When the CD4+ T cell repertoires of patients with Susac syndrome were examined, they did not show any clonal expansion.

With respect to this clonotype: Its antigen remains unknown.

Roughly 0.45 to 1 ug RNA was reverse transcribed with random hexamers. Amplification of TCR beta CDR3 used immunoSEQ multiplex PCR across 54 Vbeta and 13 Jbeta. MiXCR, applied by TCRdb to the immunoSEQ multiplex PCR reads, yields one record per CDR3 protein. The sample holds more than 150,000 distinct CDR3 sequences, around 95% seen once. Both CD4+ and CD8+ T cells were negatively isolated, and TEMRA cells underwent FACS enrichment. The CDR3 is 15 amino acids. Germline CDR1 and CDR2: LGHNA and YNFKEQ. V was clipped by 3 bases and J by 1 base, with 11 bases between them. The sequence came from a human donor with Susac syndrome. The sequencing sample was made of CD4+ T cells from PBMCs. The chain links TRBV4-2 to TRBJ2-3; possibly TRBD2 for D (7 bases). CDR3 region: CASSQGGGRTDTQYF. The DNA of the CDR3 is TGTGCCAGCAGCCAGGGGGGGGGCCGCACAGATACGCAGTATTTT.